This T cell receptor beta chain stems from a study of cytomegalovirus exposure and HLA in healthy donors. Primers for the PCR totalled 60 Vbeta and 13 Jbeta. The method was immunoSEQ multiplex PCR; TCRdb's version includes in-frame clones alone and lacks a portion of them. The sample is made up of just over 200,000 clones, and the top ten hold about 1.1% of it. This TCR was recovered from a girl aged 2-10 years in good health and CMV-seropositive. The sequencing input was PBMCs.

CDR3: CATSRDGGGETQYF. CDR3 DNA: TGTGCCACCAGCAGAGATGGGGGCGGAGAGACCCAGTACTTC. This rearrangement joins TRBV15 to TRBJ2-5; D may be TRBD1 (6 bases). Germline V CDR1 and CDR2: LNHNV, YYDKDF (reference sequence). The CDR3 is made up of 14 amino acids. Trimming removed 0 bases at V and 4 bases at J, with 9 bases between.